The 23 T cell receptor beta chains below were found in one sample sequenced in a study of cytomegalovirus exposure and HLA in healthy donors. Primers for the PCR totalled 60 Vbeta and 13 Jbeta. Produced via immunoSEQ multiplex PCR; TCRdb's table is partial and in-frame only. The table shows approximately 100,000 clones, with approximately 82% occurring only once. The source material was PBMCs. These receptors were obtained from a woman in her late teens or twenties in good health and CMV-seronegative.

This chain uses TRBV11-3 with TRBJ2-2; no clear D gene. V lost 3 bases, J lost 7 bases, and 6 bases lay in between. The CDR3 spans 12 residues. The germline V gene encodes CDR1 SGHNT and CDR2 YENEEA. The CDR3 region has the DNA TGTGCCAGCAGCTTCTATGGCGGGGAGCTGTTTTTT. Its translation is CASSFYGGELFF.

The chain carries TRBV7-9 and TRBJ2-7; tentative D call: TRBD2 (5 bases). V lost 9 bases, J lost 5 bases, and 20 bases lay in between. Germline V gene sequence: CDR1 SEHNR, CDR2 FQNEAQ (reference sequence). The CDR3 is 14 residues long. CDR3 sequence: CARGWMERAHEQYF. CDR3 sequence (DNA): TGTGCCAGGGGGTGGATGGAGAGGGCTCACGAGCAGTACTTC.

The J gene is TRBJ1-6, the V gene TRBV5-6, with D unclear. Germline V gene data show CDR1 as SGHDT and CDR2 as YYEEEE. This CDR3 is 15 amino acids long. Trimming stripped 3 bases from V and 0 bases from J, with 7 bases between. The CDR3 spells CASSSRGSYNSPLHF. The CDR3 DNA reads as TGTGCCAGCAGCTCGCGGGGCTCCTATAATTCACCCCTCCACTTT.

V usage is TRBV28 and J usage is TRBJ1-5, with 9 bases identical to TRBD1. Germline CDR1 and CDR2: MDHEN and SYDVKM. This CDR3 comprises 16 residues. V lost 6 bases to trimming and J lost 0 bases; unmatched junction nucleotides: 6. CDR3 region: CASRDGQGFSNQPQHF. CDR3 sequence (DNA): TGTGCCAGCAGGGACGGACAGGGGTTTAGCAATCAGCCCCAGCATTTT.

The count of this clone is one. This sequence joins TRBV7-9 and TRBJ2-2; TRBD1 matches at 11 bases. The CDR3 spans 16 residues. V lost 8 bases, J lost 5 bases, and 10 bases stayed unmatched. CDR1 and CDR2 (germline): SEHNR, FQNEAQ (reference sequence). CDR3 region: CASHRGGTGGTGELFF. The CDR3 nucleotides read TGTGCCAGCCACCGGGGCGGGACAGGGGGGACCGGGGAGCTGTTTTTT.

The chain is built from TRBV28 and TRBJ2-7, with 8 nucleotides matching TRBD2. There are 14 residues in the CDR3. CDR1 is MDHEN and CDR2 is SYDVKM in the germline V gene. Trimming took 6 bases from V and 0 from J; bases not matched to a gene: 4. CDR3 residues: CASRVAGNSYEQYF. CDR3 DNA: TGTGCCAGCAGGGTAGCGGGAAACTCCTACGAGCAGTACTTC.

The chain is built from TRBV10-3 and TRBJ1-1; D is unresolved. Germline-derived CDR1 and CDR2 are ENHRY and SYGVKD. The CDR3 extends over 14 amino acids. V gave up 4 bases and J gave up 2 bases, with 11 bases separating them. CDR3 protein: CAISVRQDNTEAFF. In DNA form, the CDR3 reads TGTGCCATCAGTGTAAGGCAGGATAACACTGAAGCTTTCTTT.

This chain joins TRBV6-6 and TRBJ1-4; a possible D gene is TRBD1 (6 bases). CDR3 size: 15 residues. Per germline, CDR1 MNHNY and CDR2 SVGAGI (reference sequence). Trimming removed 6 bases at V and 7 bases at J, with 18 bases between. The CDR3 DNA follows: TGTGCCAGCAGCGATCTAGGGGGTAGAGGTGAAAAACTGTTTTTT. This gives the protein CASSDLGGRGEKLFF.

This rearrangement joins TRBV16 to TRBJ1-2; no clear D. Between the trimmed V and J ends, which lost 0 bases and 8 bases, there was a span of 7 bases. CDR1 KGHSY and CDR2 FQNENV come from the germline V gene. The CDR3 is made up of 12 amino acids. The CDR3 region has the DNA TGTGCCAGCAGCCAATCCCTCCAGGGCTACACCTTC. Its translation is CASSQSLQGYTF.

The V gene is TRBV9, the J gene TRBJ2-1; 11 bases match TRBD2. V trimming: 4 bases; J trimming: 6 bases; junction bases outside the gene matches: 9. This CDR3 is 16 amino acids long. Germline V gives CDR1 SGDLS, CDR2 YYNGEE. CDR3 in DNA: TGTGCCAGCAGCCCTTCTCTAGCGGGAGGCGGCAATGAGCAGTTCTTC. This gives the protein CASSPSLAGGGNEQFF.

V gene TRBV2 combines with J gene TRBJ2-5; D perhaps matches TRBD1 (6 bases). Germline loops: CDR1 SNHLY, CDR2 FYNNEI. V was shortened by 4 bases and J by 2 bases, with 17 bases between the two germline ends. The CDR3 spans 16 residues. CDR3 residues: CASSGQGHVRQETQYF. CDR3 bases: TGTGCCAGCAGTGGTCAGGGGCACGTGAGACAAGAGACCCAGTACTTC.

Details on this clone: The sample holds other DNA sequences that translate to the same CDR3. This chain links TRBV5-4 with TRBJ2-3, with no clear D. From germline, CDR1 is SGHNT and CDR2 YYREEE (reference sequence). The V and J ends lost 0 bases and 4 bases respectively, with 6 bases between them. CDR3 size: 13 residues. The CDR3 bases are TGTGCCAGCAGCTTGGCTAGTTCAGATACGCAGTATTTT. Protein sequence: CASSLASSDTQYF.

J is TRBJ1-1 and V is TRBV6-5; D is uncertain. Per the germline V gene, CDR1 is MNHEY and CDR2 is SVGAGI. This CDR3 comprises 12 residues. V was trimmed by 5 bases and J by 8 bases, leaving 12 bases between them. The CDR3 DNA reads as TGTGCCAGCAGTAGACCGGGAACAGAAGCTTTCTTT. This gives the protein CASSRPGTEAFF.

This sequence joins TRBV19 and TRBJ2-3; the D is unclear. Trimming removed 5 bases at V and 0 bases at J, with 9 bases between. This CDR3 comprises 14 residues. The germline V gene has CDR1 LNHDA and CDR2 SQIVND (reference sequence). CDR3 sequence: CASSPSRSTDTQYF. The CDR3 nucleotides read TGTGCCAGTAGTCCCTCCAGGAGCACAGATACGCAGTATTTT.

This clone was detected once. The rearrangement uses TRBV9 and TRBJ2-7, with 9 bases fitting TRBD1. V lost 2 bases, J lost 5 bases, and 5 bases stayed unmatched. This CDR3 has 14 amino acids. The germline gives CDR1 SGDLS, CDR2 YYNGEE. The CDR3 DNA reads TGTGCCAGCAGCGTCCGGGACAGGGTCGACGAGCAGTACTTC. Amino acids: CASSVRDRVDEQYF.

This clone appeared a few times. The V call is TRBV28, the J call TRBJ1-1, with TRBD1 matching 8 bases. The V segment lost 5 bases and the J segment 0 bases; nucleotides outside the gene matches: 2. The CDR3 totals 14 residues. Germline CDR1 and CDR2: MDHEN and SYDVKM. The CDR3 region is CASSEQGVNTEAFF. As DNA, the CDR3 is TGTGCCAGCAGTGAACAGGGGGTGAACACTGAAGCTTTCTTT.

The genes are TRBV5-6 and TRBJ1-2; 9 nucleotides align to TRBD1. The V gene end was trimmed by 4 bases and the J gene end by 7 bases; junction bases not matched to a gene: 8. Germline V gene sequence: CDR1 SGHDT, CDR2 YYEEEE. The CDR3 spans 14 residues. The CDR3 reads CASSQFGQGSGYTF. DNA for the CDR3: TGTGCCAGCAGCCAATTCGGACAGGGGAGTGGCTACACCTTC.

The CDR3 region has the DNA TGTGCCAGCAGTTCCACAGGGGAATGGAGCAATCAGCCCCAGCATTTT. Translating it yields CASSSTGEWSNQPQHF. The chain carries TRBV6-5 and TRBJ1-5; TRBD1 agrees at 7 bases. The germline gives CDR1 MNHEY, CDR2 SVGAGI. The CDR3 is made up of 16 amino acids. The junction had 7 bases not matched to a gene; V was cut back by 4 bases and J by 1 base.

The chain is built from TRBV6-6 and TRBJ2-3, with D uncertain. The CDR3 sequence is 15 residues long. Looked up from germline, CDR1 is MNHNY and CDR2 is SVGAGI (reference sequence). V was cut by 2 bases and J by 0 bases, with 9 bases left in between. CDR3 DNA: TGTGCCAGCAGTTACGGTCGGGTTAGCACAGATACGCAGTATTTT. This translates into CASSYGRVSTDTQYF.

The CDR3 region has the DNA TGTGCCAGCACCAGTGGGGCAGGGCCCGATGGCTACACCTTC. Protein product: CASTSGAGPDGYTF. The rearrangement joins TRBV28 to TRBJ1-2; D possibly corresponds to TRBD1 (5 bases). CDR1 is MDHEN, CDR2 SYDVKM, per germline. With 7 bases removed from V and 6 bases from J, the gap between germline ends came to 18 bases. This CDR3 is built from 14 residues.

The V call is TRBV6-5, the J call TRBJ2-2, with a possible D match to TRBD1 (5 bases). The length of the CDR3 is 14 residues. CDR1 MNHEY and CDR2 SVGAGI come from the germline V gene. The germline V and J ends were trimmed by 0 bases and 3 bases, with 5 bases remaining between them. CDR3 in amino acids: CASSYSGDTGELFF. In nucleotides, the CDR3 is TGTGCCAGCAGTTACTCAGGGGACACCGGGGAGCTGTTTTTT.

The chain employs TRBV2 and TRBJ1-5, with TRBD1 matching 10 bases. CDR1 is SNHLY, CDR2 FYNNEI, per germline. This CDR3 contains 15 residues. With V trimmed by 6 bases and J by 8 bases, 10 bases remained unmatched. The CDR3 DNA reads TGTGCCAGCAGAGACGGACAGGGGGAGTTCAAGCCCCAGCATTTT. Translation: CASRDGQGEFKPQHF.

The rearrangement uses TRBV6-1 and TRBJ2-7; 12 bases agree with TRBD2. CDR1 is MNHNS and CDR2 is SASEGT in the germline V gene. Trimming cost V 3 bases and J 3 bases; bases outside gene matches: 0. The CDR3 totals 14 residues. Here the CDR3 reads CASSETSGSYEQYF. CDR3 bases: TGTGCCAGCAGTGAGACTAGCGGGAGCTACGAGCAGTACTTC.